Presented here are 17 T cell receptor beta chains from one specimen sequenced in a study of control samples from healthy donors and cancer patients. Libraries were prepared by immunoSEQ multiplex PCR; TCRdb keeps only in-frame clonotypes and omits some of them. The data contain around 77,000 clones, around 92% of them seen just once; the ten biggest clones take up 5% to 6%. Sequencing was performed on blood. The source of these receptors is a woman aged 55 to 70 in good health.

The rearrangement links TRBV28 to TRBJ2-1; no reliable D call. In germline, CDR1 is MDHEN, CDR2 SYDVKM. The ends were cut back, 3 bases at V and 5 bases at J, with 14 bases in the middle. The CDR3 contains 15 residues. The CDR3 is CASSLNSGQNNEQFF. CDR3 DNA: TGTGCCAGCAGTTTGAACTCTGGGCAGAACAATGAGCAGTTCTTC. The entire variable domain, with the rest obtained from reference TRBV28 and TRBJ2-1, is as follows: DVKVTQSSRYLVKRTGEKVFLECVQDMDHENMFWYRQDPGLGLRLIYFSYDVKMKEKGDIPEGYSVSREKKERFSLILESASTNQTSMYLCASSLNSGQNNEQFFGPGTRLTVL.

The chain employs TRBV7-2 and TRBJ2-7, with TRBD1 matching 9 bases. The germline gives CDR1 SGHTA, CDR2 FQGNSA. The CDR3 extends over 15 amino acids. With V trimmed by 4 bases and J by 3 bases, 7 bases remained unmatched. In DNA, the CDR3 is TGTGCCAGCAGCTCGACCGGGACAGGGTTCTACGAGCAGTACTTC. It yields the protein CASSSTGTGFYEQYF. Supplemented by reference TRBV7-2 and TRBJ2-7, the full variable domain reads GAGVSQSPSNKVTEKGKDVELRCDPISGHTALYWYRQSLGQGLEFLIYFQGNSAPDKSGLPSDRFSAERTGGSVSTLTIQRTQQEDSAVYLCASSSTGTGFYEQYFGPGTRLTVT.

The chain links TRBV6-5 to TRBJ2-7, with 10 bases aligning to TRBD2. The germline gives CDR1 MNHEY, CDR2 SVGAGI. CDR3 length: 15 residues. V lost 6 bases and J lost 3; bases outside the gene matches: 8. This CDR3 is CASRLAGGPVYEQYF. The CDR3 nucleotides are TGTGCCAGCAGGTTAGCGGGAGGACCAGTCTACGAGCAGTACTTC.

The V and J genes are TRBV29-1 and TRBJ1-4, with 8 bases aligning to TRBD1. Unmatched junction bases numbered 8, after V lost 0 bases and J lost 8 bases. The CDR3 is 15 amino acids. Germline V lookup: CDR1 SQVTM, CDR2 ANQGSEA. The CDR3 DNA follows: TGCAGCGTTGAAGATCCGACAGGGGCAGGGGAAAAACTGTTTTTT. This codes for CSVEDPTGAGEKLFF.

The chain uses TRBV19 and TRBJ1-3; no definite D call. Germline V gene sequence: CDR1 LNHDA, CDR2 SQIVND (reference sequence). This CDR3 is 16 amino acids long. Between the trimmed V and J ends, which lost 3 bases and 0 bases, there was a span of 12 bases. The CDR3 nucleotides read TGTGCCAGTAGTATCTCCGTGGCCACCTCTGGAAACACCATATATTTT. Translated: CASSISVATSGNTIYF.

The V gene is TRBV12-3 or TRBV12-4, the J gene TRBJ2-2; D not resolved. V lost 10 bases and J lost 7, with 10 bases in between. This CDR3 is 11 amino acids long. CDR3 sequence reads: CATYNFGELFF. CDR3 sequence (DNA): TGTGCCACCTATAATTTCGGGGAGCTGTTTTTT.

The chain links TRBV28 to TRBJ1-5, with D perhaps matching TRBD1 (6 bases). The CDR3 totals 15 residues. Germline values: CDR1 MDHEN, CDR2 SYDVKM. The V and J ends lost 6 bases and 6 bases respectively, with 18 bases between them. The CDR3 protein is CASSRIGPGAQPQHF. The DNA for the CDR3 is TGTGCCAGCAGCCGAATAGGGCCAGGGGCTCAGCCCCAGCATTTT.

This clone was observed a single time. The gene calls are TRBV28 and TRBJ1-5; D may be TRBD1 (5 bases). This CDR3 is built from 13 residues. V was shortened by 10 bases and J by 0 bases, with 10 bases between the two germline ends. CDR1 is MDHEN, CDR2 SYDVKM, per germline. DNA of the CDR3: TGTGCCACCAGGGAGTATAGCAATCAGCCCCAGCATTTT. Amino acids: CATREYSNQPQHF.

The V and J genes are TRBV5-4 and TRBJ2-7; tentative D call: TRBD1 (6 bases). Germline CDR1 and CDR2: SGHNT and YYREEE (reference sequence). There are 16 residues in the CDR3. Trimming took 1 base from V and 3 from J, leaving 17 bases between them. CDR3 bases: TGTGCCAGCAGCTTGAAATCCACAGGGCTAGGCTACGAGCAGTACTTC. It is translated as CASSLKSTGLGYEQYF.

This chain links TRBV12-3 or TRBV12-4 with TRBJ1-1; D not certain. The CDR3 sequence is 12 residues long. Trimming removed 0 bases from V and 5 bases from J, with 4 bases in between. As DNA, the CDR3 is TGTGCCAGCAGTTTAGCTGGTACTGAAGCTTTCTTT. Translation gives CASSLAGTEAFF.

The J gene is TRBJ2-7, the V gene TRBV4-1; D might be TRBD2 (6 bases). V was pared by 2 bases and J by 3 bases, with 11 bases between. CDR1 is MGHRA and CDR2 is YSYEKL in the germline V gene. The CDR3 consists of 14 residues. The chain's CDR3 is CASSQSGLNYEQYF. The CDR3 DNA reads TGCGCCAGCAGCCAATCGGGACTGAACTACGAGCAGTACTTC.

CDR3 nucleotide sequence: TGTGCCACCGGATGGAGCGGGAGGAATGAGCAGTTCTTC. Its translation: CATGWSGRNEQFF. The rearrangement uses TRBV6-5 and TRBJ2-1, with 9 bases fitting TRBD2. This CDR3 is 13 amino acids long. The J segment lost 7 bases and the V segment lost 10 bases, leaving 8 bases of the junction unmatched. Germline CDR1 is MNHEY and CDR2 is SVGAGI.

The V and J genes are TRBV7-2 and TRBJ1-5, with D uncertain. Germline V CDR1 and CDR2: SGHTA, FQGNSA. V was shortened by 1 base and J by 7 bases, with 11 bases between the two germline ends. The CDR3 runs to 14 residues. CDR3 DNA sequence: TGTGCCAGCAGCTTAGACGGCCCCAGACAGCCCCAGCATTTT. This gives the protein CASSLDGPRQPQHF.

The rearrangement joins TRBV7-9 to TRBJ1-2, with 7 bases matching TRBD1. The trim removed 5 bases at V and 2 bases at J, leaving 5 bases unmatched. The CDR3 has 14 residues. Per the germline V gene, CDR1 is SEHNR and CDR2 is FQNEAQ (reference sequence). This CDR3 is CASSRATGNYGYTF. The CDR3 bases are TGTGCCAGCAGCCGCGCGACAGGGAACTATGGCTACACCTTC. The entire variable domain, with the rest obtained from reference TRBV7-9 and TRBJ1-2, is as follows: DTGVSQNPRHKITKRGQNVTFRCDPISEHNRLYWYRQTLGQGPEFLTYFQNEAQLEKSRLLSDRFSAERPKGSFSTLEIQRTEQGDSAMYLCASSRATGNYGYTFGSGTRLTVV.

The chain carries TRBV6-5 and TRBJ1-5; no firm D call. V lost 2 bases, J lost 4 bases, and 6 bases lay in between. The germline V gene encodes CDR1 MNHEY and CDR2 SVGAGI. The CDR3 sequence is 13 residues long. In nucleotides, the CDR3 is TGTGCCAGCAGTTACACCTCTAATCAGCCCCAGCATTTT. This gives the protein CASSYTSNQPQHF.

The CDR3 sequence is CASNFGGLSATGANVLTF. The CDR3 nucleotides read TGTGCCAGCAATTTTGGGGGGCTTTCCGCCACTGGGGCCAACGTCCTGACTTTC. V and J are TRBV27 and TRBJ2-6; perhaps D is TRBD1 or TRBD2 (6 bases each). V was clipped by 7 bases and J by 2 bases, with 21 bases between them. Per germline, CDR1 MNHEY and CDR2 SMNVEV (reference sequence). The CDR3 has 18 amino acids.

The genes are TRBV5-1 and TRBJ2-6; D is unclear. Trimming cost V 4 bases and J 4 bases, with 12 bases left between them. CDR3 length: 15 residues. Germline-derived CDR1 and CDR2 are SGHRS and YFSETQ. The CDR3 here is CASSLGPNGANVLTF. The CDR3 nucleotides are TGCGCCAGCAGCCTAGGACCCAACGGGGCCAACGTCCTGACTTTC.